Presented here are 26 T cell receptor beta chains from one specimen sequenced in a study of OX40 agonist ivuxolimab in advanced cancers. Measured with immunoSEQ multiplex PCR; TCRdb has only the in-frame clones, and not every one. This table holds roughly 19,000 clones, 84% found once. The specimen comprised CD4+ or CD8+ T cells sorted from blood, sampled in a trial of the OX40 agonist ivuxolimab. These receptors originate from an adult with an advanced solid tumor such as melanoma, head and neck, liver or kidney cancer.

CDR3 sequence (DNA): TGTGCCTGGAGTCTCTCTGGTGATACGCAGTATTTT. Protein: CAWSLSGDTQYF. The chain is built from TRBV30 and TRBJ2-3; D unresolved. The germline V gene has CDR1 GTSNPN and CDR2 SVGIG (reference sequence). The CDR3 has 12 amino acids. Trimming removed 2 bases at V and 6 bases at J, with 9 bases between.

The gene calls are TRBV7-2 and TRBJ2-5; possible D gene TRBD2, 5 bases. V dropped 0 bases and J dropped 4 bases, with 9 bases sitting between them. The CDR3 length is 14 residues. CDR1 is SGHTA, CDR2 FQGNSA, per germline. The DNA for the CDR3 is TGTGCCAGCAGCTTAGCGGGAGAGAGAGAGACCCAGTACTTC. Amino acid sequence: CASSLAGERETQYF.

This clone was recorded a few times. This chain connects TRBV21-1 to TRBJ1-1. TRBV21-1 is a listed pseudogene. The CDR3 totals 10 residues. Written as DNA, the CDR3 is TGTGCCAGCAGAAAGTCGGGAGCTTTCTTT. Protein sequence: CASRKSGAFF.

This clone appeared once. The genes are TRBV6-5 and TRBJ1-2, with 7 bases lining up with TRBD1. V shed 2 bases and J 7 bases; nucleotides not matched to a gene: 4. This CDR3 spans 13 amino acids. Germline V gives CDR1 MNHEY, CDR2 SVGAGI. This CDR3 is CASSYVQGSGYTF. DNA of the CDR3: TGTGCCAGCAGTTACGTACAGGGGAGTGGCTACACCTTC.

This rearrangement joins TRBV28 to TRBJ2-7; tentative D call: TRBD1 (6 bases). CDR1 MDHEN and CDR2 SYDVKM come from the germline V gene. The CDR3 runs 13 residues. Trimming pared 6 bases from V and 0 bases from J, leaving 9 bases between. DNA of the CDR3: TGTGCCAGCAGGATAGGGGGCTCCTACGAGCAGTACTTC. Its translation: CASRIGGSYEQYF. The entire variable domain, with the rest obtained from reference TRBV28 and TRBJ2-7, is as follows: DVKVTQSSRYLVKRTGEKVFLECVQDMDHENMFWYRQDPGLGLRLIYFSYDVKMKEKGDIPEGYSVSREKKERFSLILESASTNQTSMYLCASRIGGSYEQYFGPGTRLTVT.

A single count supports this clone. The V and J genes are TRBV7-9 and TRBJ2-1, with 8 bases matching TRBD2. The CDR3 spans 13 residues. Per germline, CDR1 SEHNR and CDR2 FQNEAQ (reference sequence). V was clipped by 9 bases and J by 9 bases; unmatched bases: 10. In nucleotides, the CDR3 is TGTGCCAGTCAACTAGCGGTAGATGGTGAGCAGTTCTTC. Residues: CASQLAVDGEQFF.

V and J are TRBV7-9 and TRBJ1-4; the D is unclear. The V end was cut by 6 bases, the J end by 7 bases, with 9 bases between. Germline values: CDR1 SEHNR, CDR2 FQNEAQ (reference sequence). The CDR3 loop spans 12 amino acids. CDR3 nucleotide sequence: TGTGCCAGCAGTGGTGATGGTGAAAAACTGTTTTTT. Translating gives CASSGDGEKLFF.

This chain connects TRBV6-5 to TRBJ1-5, with D perhaps matching TRBD1 (6 bases). Germline V gene lookup returns CDR1 MNHEY and CDR2 SVGAGI. CDR3 length equals 14 residues. V shed 7 bases and J shed 6 bases, with 16 bases lying between them. CDR3 protein: CASTGQHVTQPQHF. The CDR3, as DNA: TGTGCCAGCACTGGACAGCACGTAACTCAGCCCCAGCATTTT.

CDR3 residues: CATSRDGGAKVKTQYF. The CDR3 region has the DNA TGTGCCACCAGCAGGGACGGGGGGGCGAAGGTTAAGACCCAGTACTTC. The gene calls are TRBV15 and TRBJ2-5, with TRBD2 matching 8 bases. Trimming cost V 3 bases and J 6 bases; bases outside gene matches: 12. The CDR3 is 16 amino acids. From germline, CDR1 is LNHNV and CDR2 YYDKDF (reference sequence).

The chain links TRBV10-1 to TRBJ2-2; TRBD1 or TRBD2 may be the D gene (6 bases each). Germline V gene lookup returns CDR1 WNHNN and CDR2 SYGVQD (reference sequence). The V end lost 2 bases, the J end lost 5 bases, and 9 bases lay between the germline ends. This CDR3 has 14 amino acids. CDR3 nucleotides: TGCGCCAGCAGTGAGGGGGGGCGGACCGGGGAGCTGTTTTTT. It yields the protein CASSEGGRTGELFF.

The chain is built from TRBV2 and TRBJ2-7, with D unclear. Germline CDR1 and CDR2: SNHLY and FYNNEI. Trimming left V 7 bases short and J 4 bases short, with 17 bases between. The CDR3 consists of 14 residues. This chain's CDR3 is CASTKDVGAYEQYF. Here the CDR3 DNA reads TGTGCCAGCACTAAAGACGTCGGAGCATACGAGCAGTACTTC. The full variable domain, with the rest looked up from reference TRBV2 and TRBJ2-7, is EPEVTQTPSHQVTQMGQEVILRCVPISNHLYFYWYRQILGQKVEFLVSFYNNEISEKSEIFDDQFSVERPDGSNFTLKIRSTKLEDSAMYFCASTKDVGAYEQYFGPGTRLTVT.

The genes are TRBV19 and TRBJ2-2, with D possibly called TRBD1 or TRBD2 (5 bases each). The germline V gene has CDR1 LNHDA and CDR2 SQIVND (reference sequence). The CDR3 is made up of 16 amino acids. Trimming stripped 4 bases from V and 5 bases from J, with 17 bases between. CDR3 sequence (DNA): TGTGCCAGTAGTAGGTTGACCTTCGAGGGGACCGGGGAGCTGTTTTTT. Encoded protein: CASSRLTFEGTGELFF.

This clone has a single count. V is TRBV5-4 and J is TRBJ2-1; D is perhaps TRBD2 (5 bases). Germline assignment: CDR1 SGHNT and CDR2 YYREEE (reference sequence). Trimming cost V 2 bases and J 4 bases, with 7 bases left between them. The CDR3 runs to 13 residues. In DNA, the CDR3 is TGTGCCAGCAGCTTTAGCGTTTACAATGAGCAGTTCTTC. This sequence encodes CASSFSVYNEQFF.

The V gene is TRBV20-1, the J gene TRBJ1-1; D gene unclear. V shed 1 base and J shed 3 bases, with 3 bases lying between them. The CDR3 sequence is 11 residues long. CDR1 is DFQATT, CDR2 SNEGSKA, per germline (reference sequence). The CDR3 loop reads CSARVYTEAFF. DNA of the CDR3: TGCAGTGCTAGAGTGTACACTGAAGCTTTCTTT.

This clone was detected a few times. The chain recombines TRBV28 with TRBJ2-5, with D maybe TRBD2 (7 bases). The germline V gene encodes CDR1 MDHEN and CDR2 SYDVKM. The V gene lost 8 bases and the J gene lost 4 bases, with 23 bases spanning the gap. The CDR3 runs to 16 residues. The CDR3 sequence: CASRGPQGRVGETQYF. As DNA, the CDR3 is TGTGCCAGCCGCGGACCCCAGGGGAGGGTAGGAGAGACCCAGTACTTC.

The genes are TRBV10-2 and TRBJ2-1; TRBD1 matches at 9 bases. V was clipped by 8 bases and J by 9 bases; unmatched bases: 11. The germline gives CDR1 WSHSY, CDR2 SAAADI. The CDR3 runs to 14 residues. The CDR3 sequence: CASRRPGTGTEQFF. CDR3 DNA: TGCGCCAGCCGACGTCCCGGGACAGGGACTGAGCAGTTCTTC.

The table lists this clone with a few counts. In the same sample, other DNA sequences code for this CDR3. This chain joins TRBV2 and TRBJ2-2; either TRBD1 or TRBD2 may supply D (5 bases each). The CDR3 has 14 residues. From germline, CDR1 is SNHLY and CDR2 FYNNEI. V dropped 3 bases and J dropped 5 bases, with 10 bases sitting between them. The CDR3 DNA reads as TGTGCCAGCAGTGAGTCGGGGCTGACCGGGGAGCTGTTTTTT. As protein: CASSESGLTGELFF.

The rearrangement links TRBV6-1 to TRBJ2-5, with D tentatively TRBD1 or TRBD2 (5 bases each). V lost 1 base, J lost 2 bases, and 14 bases lay in between. CDR3 size: 16 residues. Germline V gives CDR1 MNHNS, CDR2 SASEGT. The CDR3 region has the DNA TGTGCCAGCAGTGAAGGGCTAGAGGGGTGGCAAGAGACCCAGTACTTC. It encodes CASSEGLEGWQETQYF.

The gene calls are TRBV18 and TRBJ2-2, with unresolved D. Trimming took off 1 base at V and 1 base at J, with 4 bases between the two ends. This CDR3 spans 14 amino acids. Germline CDR1 reads KGHSH; CDR2 reads LQKENI. The chain's CDR3 is CASSPRGNTGELFF. CDR3 DNA sequence: TGTGCCAGCTCACCACGGGGGAACACCGGGGAGCTGTTTTTT. Full variable domain (rest looked up from reference TRBV18 and TRBJ2-2): NAGVMQNPRHLVRRRGQEARLRCSPMKGHSHVYWYRQLPEEGLKFMVYLQKENIIDESGMPKERFSAEFPKEGPSILRIQQVVRGDSAAYFCASSPRGNTGELFFGEGSRLTVL.

The chain recombines TRBV19 with TRBJ2-2; TRBD1 is a possible D gene (8 bases). Between the trimmed V and J ends, which lost 6 bases and 3 bases, there was a span of 14 bases. The CDR3 loop spans 15 amino acids. Looked up from germline, CDR1 is LNHDA and CDR2 is SQIVND (reference sequence). CDR3 in amino acids: CASSQTGGDTGELFF. The CDR3 DNA reads as TGTGCCAGTAGCCAAACAGGGGGGGACACCGGGGAGCTGTTTTTT.

This chain joins TRBV28 and TRBJ2-7; a weak D match, TRBD1 (5 bases). Per germline, CDR1 MDHEN and CDR2 SYDVKM. Trimming took off 6 bases at V and 0 bases at J, with 12 bases between the two ends. The CDR3 spans 14 residues. DNA of the CDR3: TGTGCCAGCAGCCCCACGACAGTCTCCTACGAGCAGTACTTC. This gives the protein CASSPTTVSYEQYF.

V usage is TRBV5-4 and J usage is TRBJ2-7, with 8 positions matching TRBD1. Germline assignment: CDR1 SGHNT and CDR2 YYREEE (reference sequence). V gave up 4 bases and J gave up 6 bases; unmatched junction bases: 6. This CDR3 is built from 13 residues. CDR3 amino acids: CASSPRQGFEQYF. The CDR3 bases are TGTGCCAGCAGCCCGCGACAGGGGTTCGAGCAGTACTTC.

The CDR3 DNA reads TGTGCCAGCAGTTTAAACCCCTACGGGCAGGGAGCAGGCTACACCTTC. It is translated as CASSLNPYGQGAGYTF. The chain combines TRBV27 with TRBJ1-2; maybe TRBD1 (5 bases). The V end lost 2 bases, the J end lost 8 bases, and 21 bases lay between the germline ends. Germline loops: CDR1 MNHEY, CDR2 SMNVEV (reference sequence). This CDR3 is 16 amino acids long.

V is TRBV19 and J is TRBJ2-7; D is unresolved. In germline, CDR1 is LNHDA, CDR2 SQIVND (reference sequence). The CDR3 consists of 12 residues. V dropped 4 bases and J dropped 6 bases, with 10 bases sitting between them. CDR3 in DNA: TGTGCCAGTAGTACCGTACACGGCGAGCAGTACTTC. This gives the protein CASSTVHGEQYF.

V is TRBV25-1 and J is TRBJ2-1, with D perhaps given as TRBD1 or TRBD2 (6 bases each). Germline-derived CDR1 and CDR2 are MGHDK and SYGVNS. This CDR3 comprises 16 residues. V lost 6 bases to trimming and J lost 4 bases, with 19 bases between them. In DNA form, the CDR3 reads TGTGCCAGCAGGGGGGGTACCGGGACATCTTACAATGAGCAGTTCTTC. Its protein is CASRGGTGTSYNEQFF.

J is TRBJ1-2 and V is TRBV4-1, with a tentative D call TRBD1 (5 bases). Germline lookup yields CDR1 MGHRA and CDR2 YSYEKL. The CDR3 has 15 residues. V lost 0 bases and J 5 bases, leaving 13 bases between the germline ends. CDR3 region: CASSQDVRRGYGYTF. DNA of the CDR3: TGCGCCAGCAGCCAAGATGTAAGAAGGGGTTATGGCTACACCTTC.